Shown below are 21 T cell receptor beta chains from a single sample sequenced in a study of shared clonotypes between healthy human individuals. Sequencing was performed with immunoSEQ multiplex PCR; in TCRdb, only in-frame clones are kept and a portion is missing. The sample includes approximately 500,000 clones, 79% seen only once; the top ten take around 13%. Input material: PBMCs. These receptors originate from a woman between 35 and 50 years old in good health. Some clones in this sample may be carry-over from other donors' samples.

The chain combines TRBV27 with TRBJ2-2; D is unresolved. Per the germline V gene, CDR1 is MNHEY and CDR2 is SMNVEV (reference sequence). Trimming took 7 bases from V and 7 from J, leaving 7 bases between them. The CDR3 loop spans 11 amino acids. CDR3 residues: CASTLGGELFF. The CDR3 DNA reads as TGTGCCAGCACCTTAGGCGGGGAGCTGTTTTTT.

J is TRBJ2-7 and V is TRBV11-1; no clear D gene. This CDR3 contains 15 residues. The V and J ends lost 2 bases and 3 bases respectively, with 14 bases between them. Germline V gene sequence: CDR1 SGHAT, CDR2 FQDESV (reference sequence). In nucleotides, the CDR3 is TGTGCCAGCAGCTTAACGCCCTCATGGGACTACGAGCAGTACTTC. Its protein is CASSLTPSWDYEQYF.

The genes are TRBV11-2 and TRBJ2-7, with a weak D call TRBD1 (6 bases). CDR3 length equals 16 residues. Between the trimmed V and J ends, which lost 1 base and 6 bases, there was a span of 19 bases. Per the germline V gene, CDR1 is SGHAT and CDR2 is FQNNGV. CDR3 bases: TGTGCCAGCAGCTTAGCTGGGCTGCTTAAAGGGGGCGAGCAGTACTTC. This gives the protein CASSLAGLLKGGEQYF. Looking up the rest from reference TRBV11-2 and TRBJ2-7 gives the full variable domain: EAGVAQSPRYKIIEKRQSVAFWCNPISGHATLYWYQQILGQGPKLLIQFQNNGVVDDSQLPKDRFSAERLKGVDSTLKIQPAKLEDSAVYLCASSLAGLLKGGEQYFGPGTRLTVT.

This clone was counted once. The chain links TRBV9 to TRBJ2-5; D gene uncertain. V was cut by 0 bases and J by 5 bases, with 11 bases left in between. The CDR3 extends over 14 amino acids. CDR1 and CDR2 (germline): SGDLS, YYNGEE. CDR3 DNA: TGTGCCAGCAGCGTAGACAGCCTGCTGGAGACCCAGTACTTC. Protein product: CASSVDSLLETQYF.

V gene TRBV5-1 combines with J gene TRBJ1-1, with a weak D call TRBD1 (6 bases). CDR1 SGHRS and CDR2 YFSETQ come from the germline V gene. There are 14 residues in the CDR3. V gave up 4 bases and J gave up 3 bases, with 13 bases separating them. The chain's CDR3 is CASSSQGPDTEAFF. Here the CDR3 DNA reads TGCGCCAGCAGCAGCCAGGGGCCGGACACTGAAGCTTTCTTT. The whole variable domain, remainder taken from reference TRBV5-1 and TRBJ1-1, is KAGVTQTPRYLIKTRGQQVTLSCSPISGHRSVSWYQQTPGQGLQFLFEYFSETQRNKGNFPGRFSGRQFSNSRSEMNVSTLELGDSALYLCASSSQGPDTEAFFGQGTRLTVV.

CDR3 residues: CASSLADTIAKNIQYF. The DNA of the CDR3 is TGTGCCAGCAGCCTGGCGGACACAATAGCCAAAAACATTCAGTACTTC. The rearrangement uses TRBV21-1 and TRBJ2-4; the D call of TRBD1 is as the table states it, not checked on the DNA. TRBV21-1 is described as a pseudogene. CDR3 length equals 16 residues.

V usage is TRBV28 and J usage is TRBJ2-5, with 9 nucleotides matching TRBD1. The CDR3 totals 14 residues. The V segment lost 4 bases and the J segment 5 bases; nucleotides outside the gene matches: 5. In germline, CDR1 is MDHEN, CDR2 SYDVKM. As DNA, the CDR3 is TGTGCCAGCAGTTACGACAGGGGGTTGGAGACCCAGTACTTC. Its protein is CASSYDRGLETQYF. The variable domain in full, with the rest retrieved from reference TRBV28 and TRBJ2-5, is DVKVTQSSRYLVKRTGEKVFLECVQDMDHENMFWYRQDPGLGLRLIYFSYDVKMKEKGDIPEGYSVSREKKERFSLILESASTNQTSMYLCASSYDRGLETQYFGPGTRLLVL.

J is TRBJ2-1 and V is TRBV11-2; 13 nucleotides agree with TRBD2. Germline V gene lookup returns CDR1 SGHAT and CDR2 FQNNGV. The V and J ends lost 10 bases and 1 base, in that order; junction bases with no gene match: 4. The CDR3 sequence is 15 residues long. As DNA, the CDR3 is TGTGCCACCAGACTAGCGGGAGGTTCCTACAATGAGCAGTTCTTC. Its protein is CATRLAGGSYNEQFF.

The V gene is TRBV19, the J gene TRBJ2-7; unclear D gene. V lost 5 bases and J 3 bases, leaving 14 bases between the germline ends. The CDR3 totals 14 residues. The germline gives CDR1 LNHDA, CDR2 SQIVND (reference sequence). In nucleotides, the CDR3 is TGTGCCAGTAGTTCCCCAGAACGCCTCTACGAGCAGTACTTC. Translated, it gives CASSSPERLYEQYF.

This clone was observed a handful of times. The rearrangement links TRBV5-1 to TRBJ1-2, with 12 bases lining up with TRBD1. V lost 3 bases, J lost 4 bases, and 1 base stayed unmatched. From germline, CDR1 is SGHRS and CDR2 YFSETQ. The CDR3 contains 14 residues. The CDR3 region has the DNA TGCGCCAGCAGCTCGGGACAGGGGGCCTATGGCTACACCTTC. Its protein is CASSSGQGAYGYTF.

The gene calls are TRBV6-1 and TRBJ2-3; weak D call: TRBD1 (6 bases). Trimming shortened V by 5 bases and J by 10 bases, and 10 bases separated the two germline ends. The CDR3 totals 11 residues. Germline V gives CDR1 MNHNS, CDR2 SASEGT. The CDR3 here is CASSPSGAQYF. The CDR3 DNA follows: TGTGCCAGCAGTCCTTCAGGGGCGCAGTATTTT.

The chain combines TRBV11-2 with TRBJ1-5; D is unclear. CDR1 is SGHAT and CDR2 is FQNNGV in the germline V gene. The CDR3 runs to 15 residues. V gave up 5 bases and J gave up 0 bases, with 11 bases separating them. CDR3 loop: CASSRVLFSNQPQHF. The CDR3 DNA is TGTGCCAGCAGCCGGGTATTGTTTAGCAATCAGCCCCAGCATTTT.

This chain joins TRBV7-9 and TRBJ2-5, with TRBD1 as a possible D gene (6 bases). In germline, CDR1 is SEHNR, CDR2 FQNEAQ (reference sequence). The CDR3 covers 14 residues. V gave up 5 bases and J gave up 5 bases, with 15 bases separating them. The DNA of the CDR3 is TGTGCCAGCAGCCCTATAACAGGGTTGGAGACCCAGTACTTC. Its translation: CASSPITGLETQYF.

J is TRBJ1-5 and V is TRBV5-8; D possibly corresponds to TRBD1 (6 bases). V was trimmed by 4 bases and J by 5 bases, leaving 13 bases between them. CDR3 length: 14 amino acids. Germline CDR1 reads SGHTS; CDR2 reads YDEGEE. DNA of the CDR3: TGTGCCAGCAGCCCACAGGGTCGGGATCAGCCCCAGCATTTT. Amino acid sequence: CASSPQGRDQPQHF.

The DNA for the CDR3 is TGTGCCAGCTCACCTGCCGGGACAGGGAGCAATCAGCCCCAGCATTTT. Translation gives CASSPAGTGSNQPQHF. This chain links TRBV18 with TRBJ1-5; 9 bases line up with TRBD1. CDR1 is KGHSH, CDR2 LQKENI, per germline. CDR3 length: 16 amino acids. V gave up 3 bases and J gave up 1 base; unmatched junction bases: 4.

This clone was detected only a few times. This chain joins TRBV11-3 and TRBJ1-5, with TRBD1 matching 7 bases. This CDR3 has 17 residues. J was trimmed by 4 bases and V by 3 bases; bases with no gene match: 12. Germline CDR1 SGHNT, CDR2 YENEEA. The CDR3 nucleotides are TGTGCCAGCAGCTTCGTCCCCGTGTCAGGGGGTAATCAGCCCCAGCATTTT. Its translation: CASSFVPVSGGNQPQHF. The whole variable domain, remainder taken from reference TRBV11-3 and TRBJ1-5, is EAGVVQSPRYKIIEKKQPVAFWCNPISGHNTLYWYLQNLGQGPELLIRYENEEAVDDSQLPKDRFSAERLKGVDSTLKIQPAELGDSAVYLCASSFVPVSGGNQPQHFGDGTRLSIL.

This clone was detected a few times. The gene calls are TRBV5-1 and TRBJ1-4, with a tentative D call TRBD1 (5 bases). Germline CDR1 and CDR2: SGHRS and YFSETQ. The V gene lost 0 bases and the J gene lost 6 bases, with 12 bases spanning the gap. This CDR3 is built from 15 residues. The CDR3, as DNA: TGCGCCAGCAGCTTGGGGGGCTCGAGTGATGAAAAACTGTTTTTT. This gives the protein CASSLGGSSDEKLFF. Combining the CDR3 with reference TRBV5-1 and TRBJ1-4 gives the whole variable domain KAGVTQTPRYLIKTRGQQVTLSCSPISGHRSVSWYQQTPGQGLQFLFEYFSETQRNKGNFPGRFSGRQFSNSRSEMNVSTLELGDSALYLCASSLGGSSDEKLFFGSGTQLSVL.

In regard to this clone: Other DNA sequences in the same sample also yield this CDR3. The CDR3 nucleotides are TGCGCCAGCAGCTGGGGGACAGAGGATGGCTACACCTTC. Its protein product is CASSWGTEDGYTF. The chain joins TRBV5-1 to TRBJ1-2; 7 positions match TRBD1. The V and J ends lost 3 bases and 6 bases, in that order; junction bases with no gene match: 5. The CDR3 runs 13 residues. Germline V gives CDR1 SGHRS, CDR2 YFSETQ.

CDR3 sequence reads: CASSFFYEVLPNLKPEKLFF. In DNA form, the CDR3 reads TGTGCCAGCAGTTTCTTTTATGAGGTGTTACCCAATCTGAAACCGGAAAAACTGTTTTTT. The chain couples TRBV28 to TRBJ1-4; D not certain. The CDR3 runs 20 residues. The V end lost 3 bases, the J end lost 8 bases, and 31 bases lay between the germline ends. CDR1 is MDHEN, CDR2 SYDVKM, per germline.

The rearrangement links TRBV28 to TRBJ2-3; maybe TRBD1 (6 bases). With 6 bases removed from V and 1 base from J, the gap between germline ends came to 8 bases. Germline CDR1 is MDHEN and CDR2 is SYDVKM. CDR3 length equals 13 residues. The CDR3 sequence is CASRRQGTDTQYF. In nucleotides, the CDR3 is TGTGCCAGCAGGAGACAGGGCACAGATACGCAGTATTTT.

This chain joins TRBV7-9 and TRBJ1-2; D ambiguous. The germline V gene encodes CDR1 SEHNR and CDR2 FQNEAQ (reference sequence). This CDR3 has 16 residues. Between the trimmed V and J ends, which lost 0 bases and 0 bases, there was a span of 11 bases. This chain's CDR3 is CASSLAATFTNYGYTF. The DNA for the CDR3 is TGTGCCAGCAGCTTAGCCGCGACATTCACTAACTATGGCTACACCTTC.